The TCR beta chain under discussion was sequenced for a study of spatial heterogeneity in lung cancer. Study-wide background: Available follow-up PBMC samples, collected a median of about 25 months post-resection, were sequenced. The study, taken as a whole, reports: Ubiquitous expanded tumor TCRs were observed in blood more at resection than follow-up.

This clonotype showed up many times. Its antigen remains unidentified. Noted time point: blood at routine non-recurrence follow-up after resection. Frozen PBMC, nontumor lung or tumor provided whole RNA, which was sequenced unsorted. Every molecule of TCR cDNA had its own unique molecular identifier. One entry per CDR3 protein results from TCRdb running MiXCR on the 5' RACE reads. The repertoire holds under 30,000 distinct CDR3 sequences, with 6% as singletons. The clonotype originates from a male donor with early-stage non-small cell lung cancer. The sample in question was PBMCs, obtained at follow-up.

As DNA, the CDR3 is TGCAGTGCTAGTCCCGGAGATATCTATGGCTACACCTTC. Its protein is CSASPGDIYGYTF. The rearrangement uses TRBV20-1 and TRBJ1-2; D uncertain. V lost 3 bases, J lost 4 bases, and 12 bases lay in between. The germline V gene encodes CDR1 DFQATT and CDR2 SNEGSKA (reference sequence). The length of the CDR3 is 13 residues.